One sample yielded the 26 T cell receptor beta chains listed below, sequenced in a study of shared clonotypes between healthy human individuals. Sequencing was performed with immunoSEQ multiplex PCR; in TCRdb, only in-frame clones are kept and a portion is missing. The sample yields 1,100,000 or so clones, more than 75% seen once. The sequenced sample was memory CD4+ T cells from PBMCs. Subset of the sample: CD45RA-negative fraction. Receptor source: a man between 18 and 35 years old in good health. Some clones in this sample may be carry-over from other donors' samples.

The chain recombines TRBV28 with TRBJ2-5; D may match TRBD1 or TRBD2 (6 bases each). Germline loops: CDR1 MDHEN, CDR2 SYDVKM. The CDR3 has 15 amino acids. Between the trimmed V and J ends, which lost 7 bases and 4 bases, there was a span of 19 bases. CDR3 residues: CASTQTPGARETQYF. CDR3 DNA sequence: TGTGCCAGCACGCAGACCCCGGGGGCGAGAGAGACCCAGTACTTC.

The rearrangement uses TRBV5-6 and TRBJ2-1, with D perhaps matching TRBD2 (6 bases). Germline V lookup: CDR1 SGHDT, CDR2 YYEEEE. Trimming took 0 bases from V and 6 from J, leaving 13 bases between them. This CDR3 comprises 15 residues. CDR3 region: CASSLGGTPPNEQFF. CDR3 nucleotide sequence: TGTGCCAGCAGCTTGGGAGGGACTCCTCCCAATGAGCAGTTCTTC. The whole variable domain, remainder taken from reference TRBV5-6 and TRBJ2-1, is DAGVTQSPTHLIKTRGQQVTLRCSPKSGHDTVSWYQQALGQGPQFIFQYYEEEERQRGNFPDRFSGHQFPNYSSELNVNALLLGDSALYLCASSLGGTPPNEQFFGPGTRLTVL.

This chain links TRBV5-1 with TRBJ2-2, with D unresolved. The germline V and J ends were trimmed by 6 bases and 1 base, with 25 bases remaining between them. From germline, CDR1 is SGHRS and CDR2 YFSETQ. The CDR3 length is 19 residues. The CDR3 sequence is CASILSPGLSGVNTGELFF. The CDR3 nucleotides read TGCGCCAGCATCCTCTCGCCAGGCTTGTCTGGTGTGAACACCGGGGAGCTGTTTTTT.

This clone was found a few times. The chain is built from TRBV10-3 and TRBJ1-2, with 8 bases fitting TRBD1. This CDR3 has 13 amino acids. The J segment lost 10 bases and the V segment lost 11 bases, leaving 15 bases of the junction unmatched. From germline, CDR1 is ENHRY and CDR2 SYGVKD. The CDR3 nucleotides are TGTGCCCACGGACAGGGAACGGGGATTGACTACACCTTC. Amino acid sequence: CAHGQGTGIDYTF.

V and J are TRBV28 and TRBJ2-2; TRBD2 is a possible D gene (5 bases). CDR1 MDHEN and CDR2 SYDVKM come from the germline V gene. Trimming removed 5 bases at V and 3 bases at J, with 10 bases between. CDR3 length: 14 amino acids. This CDR3 reads CASSILEDTGELFF. As DNA, the CDR3 is TGTGCCAGCAGTATACTAGAGGACACCGGGGAGCTGTTTTTT.

CDR3 sequence: CASSIPIGGGALGYTF. The CDR3 region has the DNA TGTGCCAGTAGTATCCCGATTGGGGGTGGAGCACTTGGCTACACCTTC. V and J are TRBV19 and TRBJ1-2; D may be TRBD1 (5 bases). Trimming shortened V by 3 bases and J by 7 bases, and 21 bases separated the two germline ends. CDR1 is LNHDA and CDR2 is SQIVND in the germline V gene (reference sequence). This CDR3 is built from 16 residues.

The table lists this clone with a few counts. Other nucleotide sequences from this sample produce the same CDR3. The rearrangement joins TRBV10-3 to TRBJ1-4, with D unresolved. V lost 2 bases, J lost 6 bases, and 7 bases lay in between. The CDR3 contains 13 residues. CDR1 and CDR2 (germline): ENHRY, SYGVKD. The CDR3 nucleotides are TGTGCCATCAGTGAGGGAGCCGATGAAAAACTGTTTTTT. This gives the protein CAISEGADEKLFF.

The CDR3 reads CASSLRDRDSQPQHF. Here the CDR3 DNA reads TGTGCCAGCAGCCTCCGGGACAGGGATAGTCAGCCCCAGCATTTT. The chain couples TRBV4-2 to TRBJ1-5; 9 bases fit TRBD1. Losses at the gene ends were 4 bases for V and 6 bases for J; bases not matched to a gene: 7. Germline-derived CDR1 and CDR2 are LGHNA and YNFKEQ. CDR3 length equals 15 residues.

V is TRBV7-2 and J is TRBJ1-3; TRBD1 aligns across 7 bases. Germline-derived CDR1 and CDR2 are SGHTA and FQGNSA. After removal of 4 bases from V and 2 bases from J, the junction contained 11 bases not matched to a gene. The CDR3 loop spans 17 amino acids. As DNA, the CDR3 is TGTGCCAGCAGCTCAAGAGGACAGGCGTCGGCTGGAAACACCATATATTTT. The encoded protein is CASSSRGQASAGNTIYF.

This clone came up a few times. The CDR3 protein is CASSPGPGTQYF. The CDR3 DNA follows: TGTGCCAGCAGCCCCGGACCCGGCACGCAGTATTTT. The V gene is TRBV5-4, the J gene TRBJ2-3; D ambiguous. The CDR3 runs to 12 residues. Per germline, CDR1 SGHNT and CDR2 YYREEE (reference sequence). Trimming took 4 bases from V and 9 from J, leaving 12 bases between them.

The CDR3 sequence: CASSVGAGGIGGELFF. DNA for the CDR3: TGTGCCAGCAGCGTAGGGGCAGGGGGTATCGGCGGGGAGCTGTTTTTT. The chain has TRBV9 and TRBJ2-2, with TRBD1 matching 7 bases. The germline V gene has CDR1 SGDLS and CDR2 YYNGEE. This CDR3 contains 16 residues. V trimming: 0 bases; J trimming: 7 bases; junction bases outside the gene matches: 9.

This clone was counted between two and nine times. The CDR3 spells CASSQDLISGRTGELFF. CDR3 in DNA: TGCGCCAGCAGCCAAGATCTGATTAGCGGGAGAACCGGGGAGCTGTTTTTT. The V call is TRBV4-1, the J call TRBJ2-2, with TRBD2 matching over 9 bases. Germline CDR1 and CDR2: MGHRA and YSYEKL. V was clipped by 0 bases and J by 5 bases; unmatched bases: 7. The CDR3 contains 17 residues.

J is TRBJ2-3 and V is TRBV4-1; 9 bases line up with TRBD1. The CDR3 loop spans 13 amino acids. Germline V gene data show CDR1 as MGHRA and CDR2 as YSYEKL. V lost 3 bases to trimming and J lost 14 bases; unmatched junction nucleotides: 9. The DNA for the CDR3 is TGCGCCAGCAGCCAGGCGGGACAGGGATCCGGGTATTTT. This gives the protein CASSQAGQGSGYF.

J is TRBJ2-3 and V is TRBV7-2; 9 positions agree with TRBD2. The CDR3 extends over 16 amino acids. Losses at the gene ends were 5 bases for V and 3 bases for J; bases not matched to a gene: 9. In germline, CDR1 is SGHTA, CDR2 FQGNSA. The CDR3 nucleotides are TGTGCCAGCAGCCTCGTGGCGCTAGCGGGAACAGATACGCAGTATTTT. It yields the protein CASSLVALAGTDTQYF. The variable domain in full, with the rest retrieved from reference TRBV7-2 and TRBJ2-3, is GAGVSQSPSNKVTEKGKDVELRCDPISGHTALYWYRQSLGQGLEFLIYFQGNSAPDKSGLPSDRFSAERTGGSVSTLTIQRTQQEDSAVYLCASSLVALAGTDTQYFGPGTRLTVL.

As to this clone: One end of the junction is discordant with germline, which a read error may explain. This chain links TRBV5-3 with TRBJ2-3, with D unresolved. TRBV5-3 qualifies as an ORF whose function is uncertain. CDR3 length: 15 residues. The CDR3 DNA reads as TGTGCCAGCAGCTTGTCGAGCTTTAACACAGATACGCAGTATTTT. Translation: CASSLSSFNTDTQYF.

The rearrangement joins TRBV7-2 to TRBJ2-5; 8 nucleotides agree with TRBD2. J gave up 5 bases and V 1 base, and 6 bases lay outside the gene matches. Per germline, CDR1 SGHTA and CDR2 FQGNSA. This CDR3 has 15 amino acids. CDR3 amino acids: CASSLVGLAGETQYF. The CDR3 coding sequence is TGTGCCAGCAGCTTAGTTGGACTAGCAGGCGAGACCCAGTACTTC.

This clone was picked up many times. The J gene is TRBJ2-3, the V gene TRBV9; D unclear. V shed 3 bases and J shed 1 base, with 9 bases lying between them. Germline V gene data show CDR1 as SGDLS and CDR2 as YYNGEE. The CDR3 runs 14 residues. The CDR3 DNA sequence: TGTGCCAGCAGCGCAACGACCCGCACAGATACGCAGTATTTT. It specifies CASSATTRTDTQYF.

The chain combines TRBV2 with TRBJ2-5; D might be TRBD1 (6 bases). Germline CDR1 SNHLY, CDR2 FYNNEI. This CDR3 has 13 residues. Trimming took 7 bases from V and 2 from J, leaving 11 bases between them. CDR3 DNA sequence: TGTGCCAGCACCCGGGACAAGCAAGAGACCCAGTACTTC. Translated, it gives CASTRDKQETQYF.

This clone came up a few times. The V call is TRBV28, the J call TRBJ1-1; 8 bases agree with TRBD1. From germline, CDR1 is MDHEN and CDR2 SYDVKM. The ends lost 9 bases at V and 0 bases at J; junction bases unmatched: 3. CDR3 length: 13 amino acids. The CDR3 region is CASWTGLNTEAFF. In DNA form, the CDR3 reads TGTGCCAGTTGGACAGGGTTGAACACTGAAGCTTTCTTT.

The chain is built from TRBV4-2 and TRBJ2-1, with 11 bases fitting TRBD2. Germline values: CDR1 LGHNA, CDR2 YNFKEQ. This CDR3 has 16 amino acids. The J segment lost 7 bases and the V segment lost 8 bases, leaving 13 bases of the junction unmatched. The DNA of the CDR3 is TGTGCCAGCGGAAGCCAACTAGCGGGAGTGGAGAATGAGCAGTTCTTC. Its protein is CASGSQLAGVENEQFF.

The chain recombines TRBV6-5 with TRBJ2-1; unclear D gene. V shed 2 bases and J shed 14 bases, with 10 bases lying between them. Per germline, CDR1 MNHEY and CDR2 SVGAGI. The CDR3 covers 11 residues. The CDR3 reads CASSYPPLEFF. Here the CDR3 DNA reads TGTGCCAGCAGTTACCCCCCTCTTGAGTTCTTC.

The chain has TRBV7-2 and TRBJ2-7, with D possibly being TRBD1 (5 bases). V was cut by 3 bases and J by 3 bases, with 12 bases left in between. Germline-derived CDR1 and CDR2 are SGHTA and FQGNSA. The CDR3 extends over 14 amino acids. The CDR3 nucleotides read TGTGCCAGCAGCTTTCTTGGCAGGGACTACGAGCAGTACTTC. Amino acids: CASSFLGRDYEQYF.

The chain is built from TRBV18 and TRBJ2-7; possibly TRBD2 for D (5 bases). V shed 4 bases and J shed 0 bases, with 7 bases lying between them. Germline assignment: CDR1 KGHSH and CDR2 LQKENI. The CDR3 has 13 residues. Written as DNA, the CDR3 is TGTGCCAGCTCACGGGAGAGCTCCTACGAGCAGTACTTC. Translation: CASSRESSYEQYF.

This chain uses TRBV30 with TRBJ2-1, with a possible D match to TRBD1 (6 bases). Looked up from germline, CDR1 is GTSNPN and CDR2 is SVGIG (reference sequence). The CDR3 is 11 amino acids. V lost 5 bases and J lost 9, with 11 bases in between. The CDR3 DNA is TGTGCCTGGGGTAACAGGGTTGAGCAGTTCTTC. It translates to CAWGNRVEQFF.

As DNA, the CDR3 is TGTGCCAGTAATAAGGCAGGGGGTAGCAATCAGCCCCAGCATTTT. It is translated as CASNKAGGSNQPQHF. V gene TRBV19 combines with J gene TRBJ1-5, with TRBD1 matching over 7 bases. Germline V gene lookup returns CDR1 LNHDA and CDR2 SQIVND (reference sequence). V shed 7 bases and J 0 bases; nucleotides not matched to a gene: 6. The CDR3 sequence is 15 residues long.

J is TRBJ2-1 and V is TRBV28; D might be TRBD2 (6 bases). The germline V gene encodes CDR1 MDHEN and CDR2 SYDVKM. Trimming cost V 10 bases and J 9 bases, with 22 bases left between them. CDR3 size: 14 residues. The CDR3 region has the DNA TGTGCCACCCACCTAGCGAGCCAGGTTGGTGAGCAGTTCTTC. Translated, it gives CATHLASQVGEQFF. The variable domain in full, completed from reference TRBV28 and TRBJ2-1, reads DVKVTQSSRYLVKRTGEKVFLECVQDMDHENMFWYRQDPGLGLRLIYFSYDVKMKEKGDIPEGYSVSREKKERFSLILESASTNQTSMYLCATHLASQVGEQFFGPGTRLTVL.